A single sample is the source of the 29 T cell receptor beta chains below, sequenced in a study of cytomegalovirus exposure and HLA in healthy donors. PCR was performed using 60 Vbeta and 13 Jbeta primers. The assay was immunoSEQ multiplex PCR, and TCRdb's table has in-frame clones only and misses some. The sample lists about 160,000 clones, 65% to 90% occurring once. Specimen: PBMCs. Source of these receptors: a human donor in good health.

This clone turned up a few times. This chain links TRBV6-5 with TRBJ1-4; 8 bases map to TRBD1. CDR3 length equals 14 residues. Germline assignment: CDR1 MNHEY and CDR2 SVGAGI. Trimming at V came to 8 bases and at J to 8 bases, leaving 10 bases not matched to a gene. The CDR3 bases are TGTGCCAGCTCCGGACAGGGCTACTGGGAAAAACTGTTTTTT. This encodes CASSGQGYWEKLFF.

This chain joins TRBV5-1 and TRBJ2-5; 7 bases are shared with TRBD1. Judging by the DNA end, TRBJ2-7 fits better; the J call may be wrong. The CDR3 runs to 15 residues. CDR1 is SGHRS, CDR2 YFSETQ, per germline. The DNA of the CDR3 is TGCGCCAGCAGCCCCCTGGGACAGAGGGCTTACGAGCAGTACTTC. It is translated as CASSPLGQRAYEQYF.

The V and J genes are TRBV29-1 and TRBJ2-5, with TRBD2 as a possible D gene (6 bases). The end of the DNA aligns better with TRBJ2-7, so the J call may be wrong. CDR1 is SQVTM and CDR2 is ANQGSEA in the germline V gene. CDR3 length equals 11 residues. The CDR3 sequence: CSVVVEGEQYF. The CDR3 DNA reads TGCAGCGTTGTTGTGGAGGGCGAGCAGTACTTC.

This clone was counted a single time. The chain joins TRBV7-9 to TRBJ2-3, with 8 bases fitting TRBD1. J was trimmed by 2 bases and V by 4 bases; bases with no gene match: 5. Per the germline V gene, CDR1 is SEHNR and CDR2 is FQNEAQ (reference sequence). The CDR3 is 15 residues long. The CDR3 sequence: CASSSDRAYTDTQYF. Written as DNA, the CDR3 is TGTGCCAGCAGCTCGGACAGGGCCTACACAGATACGCAGTATTTT. Full variable domain (outside the CDR3, taken from reference TRBV7-9 and TRBJ2-3): DTGVSQNPRHKITKRGQNVTFRCDPISEHNRLYWYRQTLGQGPEFLTYFQNEAQLEKSRLLSDRFSAERPKGSFSTLEIQRTEQGDSAMYLCASSSDRAYTDTQYFGPGTRLTVL.

The chain combines TRBV4-1 with TRBJ1-2; 10 bases match TRBD1. The germline V gene has CDR1 MGHRA and CDR2 YSYEKL. V shed 4 bases and J 4 bases; nucleotides not matched to a gene: 9. The CDR3 covers 16 residues. The CDR3 DNA reads as TGCGCCAGCAGCCGCACCGGGACAGGGGACGTCTATGGCTACACCTTC. It is translated as CASSRTGTGDVYGYTF.

The chain links TRBV9 to TRBJ1-3, with D possibly TRBD1 on 6 matching bases. This CDR3 contains 16 residues. Germline assignment: CDR1 SGDLS and CDR2 YYNGEE. V lost 2 bases, J lost 0 bases, and 12 bases lay in between. The CDR3 protein is CASSVNRELSGNTIYF. CDR3 in DNA: TGTGCCAGCAGCGTTAACAGGGAACTCTCTGGAAACACCATATATTTT.

The chain recombines TRBV5-1 with TRBJ1-1, with D possibly TRBD1 on 5 matching bases. Germline lookup yields CDR1 SGHRS and CDR2 YFSETQ. The CDR3 runs to 14 residues. The V end was cut by 4 bases, the J end by 1 base, with 11 bases between. CDR3 nucleotides: TGCGCCAGCAGCCCCACCGACAGGAACACTGAAGCTTTCTTT. Its translation: CASSPTDRNTEAFF.

J is TRBJ2-7 and V is TRBV7-2; D may be TRBD1 (6 bases). This CDR3 comprises 12 residues. Germline values: CDR1 SGHTA, CDR2 FQGNSA. V lost 0 bases, J lost 9 bases, and 9 bases lay in between. The CDR3 is CASSLAQGWQYF. The DNA for the CDR3 is TGTGCCAGCAGCTTAGCGCAGGGGTGGCAGTACTTC.

The chain uses TRBV15 and TRBJ1-3; 7 bases map to TRBD1. Germline V gene sequence: CDR1 LNHNV, CDR2 YYDKDF (reference sequence). J was trimmed by 4 bases and V by 6 bases; bases with no gene match: 15. This CDR3 is built from 17 residues. The CDR3: CATSRMDRSLLGNTIYF. In DNA form, the CDR3 reads TGTGCCACCAGTCGCATGGACAGGTCGCTTCTCGGAAACACCATATATTTT. The entire variable domain, with the rest obtained from reference TRBV15 and TRBJ1-3, is as follows: DAMVIQNPRYQVTQFGKPVTLSCSQTLNHNVMYWYQQKSSQAPKLLFHYYDKDFNNEADTPDNFQSRRPNTSFCFLDIRSPGLGDTAMYLCATSRMDRSLLGNTIYFGEGSWLTVV.

V gene TRBV27 combines with J gene TRBJ2-7; TRBD2 matches at 7 bases. Germline V gene data show CDR1 as MNHEY and CDR2 as SMNVEV (reference sequence). The CDR3 extends over 12 amino acids. V dropped 7 bases and J dropped 3; count of bases not matched to a gene: 3. The CDR3 spells CASMGGNYEQYF. Written as DNA, the CDR3 is TGTGCCAGCATGGGGGGGAACTACGAGCAGTACTTC.

The CDR3 sequence: CASRADRDEQYF. The CDR3 nucleotides are TGTGCCAGCAGAGCGGACAGGGACGAGCAGTACTTC. This chain uses TRBV6-1 with TRBJ2-7; 8 bases align to TRBD1. After removal of 6 bases from V and 5 bases from J, the junction contained 3 bases not matched to a gene. The CDR3 has 12 residues. Germline CDR1 reads MNHNS; CDR2 reads SASEGT.

J is TRBJ2-7 and V is TRBV11-3; 11 bases line up with TRBD2. This CDR3 is built from 13 residues. CDR1 is SGHNT and CDR2 is YENEEA in the germline V gene. V dropped 4 bases and J dropped 6; count of bases not matched to a gene: 2. As DNA, the CDR3 is TGTGCCAGCAGCTCTAGCGGGGGGAGCGAGCAGTACTTC. Translated, it gives CASSSSGGSEQYF.

V usage is TRBV6-6 and J usage is TRBJ1-5; D remains ambiguous. The CDR3 has 16 residues. Between the trimmed V and J ends, which lost 2 bases and 0 bases, there was a span of 11 bases. The V gene's germline CDR1 is MNHNY and CDR2 SVGAGI (reference sequence). In DNA form, the CDR3 reads TGTGCCAGCAGTTACGGGCAGATTTATAGCAATCAGCCCCAGCATTTT. Encoded protein: CASSYGQIYSNQPQHF.

V usage is TRBV27 and J usage is TRBJ2-3; perhaps TRBD1 as D (6 bases). CDR1 and CDR2 from the germline V gene are MNHEY and SMNVEV (reference sequence). Deletions cut 3 bases from V and 0 bases from J, with 7 bases between. This CDR3 has 14 residues. In nucleotides, the CDR3 is TGTGCCAGCAGTTTCCAGGGGAGCACAGATACGCAGTATTTT. It codes for CASSFQGSTDTQYF.

The rearrangement uses TRBV6-5 and TRBJ2-1; D may be TRBD2 (5 bases). The germline gives CDR1 MNHEY, CDR2 SVGAGI. The CDR3 is made up of 13 amino acids. With 6 bases removed from V and 4 bases from J, the gap between germline ends came to 10 bases. CDR3 DNA: TGTGCCAGCAGCCAACTAGGGTACAATGAGCAGTTCTTC. Its protein product is CASSQLGYNEQFF.

The chain couples TRBV7-9 to TRBJ2-3; TRBD1 aligns across 8 bases. V trimming: 6 bases; J trimming: 2 bases; junction bases outside the gene matches: 4. CDR1 is SEHNR and CDR2 is FQNEAQ in the germline V gene (reference sequence). This CDR3 spans 14 amino acids. CDR3 amino acids: CASRWDRNTDTQYF. The CDR3 bases are TGTGCCAGCAGATGGGACAGGAACACAGATACGCAGTATTTT. Full variable domain (rest looked up from reference TRBV7-9 and TRBJ2-3): DTGVSQNPRHKITKRGQNVTFRCDPISEHNRLYWYRQTLGQGPEFLTYFQNEAQLEKSRLLSDRFSAERPKGSFSTLEIQRTEQGDSAMYLCASRWDRNTDTQYFGPGTRLTVL.

This clone was picked up one time. J is TRBJ2-3 and V is TRBV6-6; no definite D call. The germline V gene encodes CDR1 MNHNY and CDR2 SVGAGI (reference sequence). Trimming took off 6 bases at V and 0 bases at J, with 4 bases between the two ends. There are 12 residues in the CDR3. This chain's CDR3 is CASSLSTDTQYF. Written as DNA, the CDR3 is TGTGCCAGCAGCCTTAGCACAGATACGCAGTATTTT.

The chain couples TRBV5-4 to TRBJ2-5, with 14 positions matching TRBD2. Looked up from germline, CDR1 is SGHNT and CDR2 is YYREEE (reference sequence). This CDR3 has 15 amino acids. Trimming at V came to 4 bases and at J to 7 bases, leaving 6 bases not matched to a gene. The CDR3, as DNA: TGTGCCAGCAGCCTGACTAGCGGGGGGGTCGGGACCCAGTACTTC. As protein: CASSLTSGGVGTQYF.

This clone has just a few counts. The chain employs TRBV9 and TRBJ1-1, with 7 bases that match TRBD1. Germline-derived CDR1 and CDR2 are SGDLS and YYNGEE. The CDR3 is made up of 14 amino acids. The V segment lost 4 bases and the J segment 1 base; nucleotides outside the gene matches: 4. The CDR3 sequence is CASSRDSANTEAFF. The CDR3 DNA is TGTGCCAGCAGCCGGGACAGTGCGAACACTGAAGCTTTCTTT.

This clone was recorded a few times. The chain joins TRBV13 to TRBJ2-5; D is perhaps TRBD1 (6 bases). Germline V gives CDR1 PRHDT, CDR2 FYEKMQ (reference sequence). The ends were cut back, 5 bases at V and 4 bases at J, with 14 bases in the middle. The CDR3 is 14 amino acids. CDR3: CASSHHRVVETQYF. The CDR3 coding sequence is TGTGCCAGCAGCCACCACAGGGTGGTAGAGACCCAGTACTTC.

Notes on this clone: The same CDR3 can be traced to other DNA sequences in this sample. The V call is TRBV7-3, the J call TRBJ2-5; 7 positions agree with TRBD2. J gave up 5 bases and V 6 bases, and 6 bases lay outside the gene matches. The CDR3 length is 13 residues. Germline values: CDR1 SGHTA, CDR2 FQGTGA. This chain's CDR3 is CASSRGLEETQYF. The CDR3 DNA reads TGTGCCAGCAGTCGAGGACTAGAGGAGACCCAGTACTTC.

As concerns this clone: Additional DNA sequences in this sample encode the identical CDR3. V is TRBV7-9 and J is TRBJ2-7, with TRBD2 matching 7 bases. The CDR3 is 14 residues long. Trimming took 0 bases from V and 4 from J; bases not matched to a gene: 3. Germline V gene lookup returns CDR1 SEHNR and CDR2 FQNEAQ (reference sequence). CDR3 sequence (DNA): TGTGCCAGCAGCTTAGCGGGAGGGTCGTACGAGCAGTACTTC. Translating gives CASSLAGGSYEQYF.

This chain connects TRBV7-9 to TRBJ2-5, with unresolved D. This CDR3 is built from 11 residues. The germline V gene encodes CDR1 SEHNR and CDR2 FQNEAQ (reference sequence). Deletions cut 2 bases from V and 5 bases from J, with 3 bases between. The CDR3: CASSLPETQYF. For the CDR3, the DNA is TGTGCCAGCAGCTTACCGGAGACCCAGTACTTC.

The sample holds one count of this clone. The V and J genes are TRBV9 and TRBJ1-5; weak D call: TRBD1 (5 bases). This CDR3 spans 15 amino acids. Germline CDR1 is SGDLS and CDR2 is YYNGEE. V dropped 1 base and J dropped 1 base, with 9 bases sitting between them. The CDR3 bases are TGTGCCAGCAGCGTATCCGGGGGGAGCAATCAGCCCCAGCATTTT. Residues: CASSVSGGSNQPQHF. The full variable domain, in which reference TRBV9 and TRBJ1-5 provide the parts outside the CDR3, is DSGVTQTPKHLITATGQRVTLRCSPRSGDLSVYWYQQSLDQGLQFLIQYYNGEERAKGNILERFSAQQFPDLHSELNLSSLELGDSALYFCASSVSGGSNQPQHFGDGTRLSIL.

V gene TRBV10-1 combines with J gene TRBJ2-3; 11 nucleotides match TRBD2. The CDR3 loop spans 15 amino acids. Trimming took 5 bases from V and 1 from J; bases not matched to a gene: 2. Germline values: CDR1 WNHNN, CDR2 SYGVQD (reference sequence). The CDR3 DNA reads as TGCGCCAGCAGTACACTAGCGGGGGGCACAGATACGCAGTATTTT. This sequence encodes CASSTLAGGTDTQYF.

The rearrangement links TRBV7-8 to TRBJ1-2; 8 nucleotides align to TRBD1. The CDR3 consists of 14 residues. The germline CDR1 and CDR2 sequences are SGHVS and FQNEAQ. V shed 2 bases, J shed 6 bases, and the junction held 5 bases outside the gene matches. CDR3 protein: CASSLLTGADGYTF. Written as DNA, the CDR3 is TGTGCCAGCAGCTTACTGACAGGGGCTGATGGCTACACCTTC.

This clone was counted between two and nine times. The chain joins TRBV5-4 to TRBJ1-2; 10 nucleotides match TRBD1. In germline, CDR1 is SGHNT, CDR2 YYREEE (reference sequence). Trimming cost V 7 bases and J 6 bases; bases outside gene matches: 9. This CDR3 is 14 amino acids long. CDR3 sequence: CASGGQGVQNGYTF. In DNA form, the CDR3 reads TGTGCCAGCGGAGGACAGGGGGTCCAGAATGGCTACACCTTC.

Here the CDR3 reads CSVEYPASVGELFF. As DNA, the CDR3 is TGCAGCGTTGAGTACCCTGCCTCGGTCGGGGAGCTGTTTTTT. The genes are TRBV29-1 and TRBJ2-2; D is ambiguous. Germline V gene lookup returns CDR1 SQVTM and CDR2 ANQGSEA. This CDR3 is built from 14 residues. Trimming cost V 3 bases and J 7 bases, with 15 bases left between them.

This rearrangement joins TRBV7-5 to TRBJ1-2; the D call in the table, TRBD1, was not verified against the DNA. TRBV7-5 is designated a pseudogene. There are 13 residues in the CDR3. CDR3 in amino acids: CARSPTGGYGYTF. CDR3 coding DNA: TGTGCCAGAAGCCCGACAGGGGGTTATGGCTACACCTTC.